These T cell receptor beta chains were read from a single sample in a study of robustness of blood B and T cell sequencing. Via MiXCR, TCRdb re-called the PCR reads, giving one row per CDR3 protein. The sample records approximately 1,500 distinct CDR3 sequences, over 50% being singletons. Input material: peripheral blood. The receptor source for this set is a human donor in good health. CDR3s include the opening cysteine and the closing phenylalanine or tryptophan. The D gene is left open where the match is weak. Only part of the rows carry a size: once, few, many, or a class if the clone is expanded.

length	V	size	D	J	CDR3	DNA
20	TRBV23-1	few	-	TRBJ1-3	CASSQWRSGDGRFSGNTIYF	TGCGCCAGCAGTCAATGGAGGAGTGGGGACGGCAGATTCTCTGGAAACACCATATATTTT
17	TRBV7-6	-	TRBD2	TRBJ2-1	CASSLDPRGGGSDEQFF	TGTGCCAGCAGCTTAGATCCCCGCGGGGGGGGGAGCGATGAGCAGTTCTTC
15	TRBV10-2	-	-	TRBJ2-3	CASSESNWGIDTQYF	TGCGCCAGCAGTGAGTCCAACTGGGGGATCGATACGCAGTATTTT
13	TRBV11-1	-	-	TRBJ2-2	CASSSVTTGELFF	TGTGCCAGCAGCTCGGTTACTACCGGGGAGCTGTTTTTT
13	TRBV30	few	-	TRBJ1-2	CAHKGGRHYGYTF	TGTGCCCACAAGGGAGGGAGGCACTATGGCTACACCTTC
13	TRBV15	few	-	TRBJ1-1	CATSRDTAYEAFF	TGTGCCACCAGCAGAGATACAGCGTACGAAGCTTTCTTT
15	TRBV15	large	-	TRBJ1-2	CATSRGLTANYGYTF	TGTGCCACCAGCAGAGGACTGACAGCAAACTATGGCTACACCTTC
12	TRBV30	large	-	TRBJ1-2	CALLQGFEGYTF	TGTGCCTTATTACAGGGTTTCGAGGGCTACACCTTC
14	TRBV6-1	-	TRBD1	TRBJ2-1	CASSGTGGYNEQFF	TGTGCCAGCAGTGGGACAGGGGGGTACAATGAGCAGTTCTTC
11	TRBV10-3	-	-	TRBJ1-2	CAISGQTARIF	TGTGCCATCAGTGGACAGACGGCCCGAATCTTC
12	TRBV11-2	-	-	TRBJ2-1	CASSLDLGEQFF	TGTGCCAGCAGCTTAGATCTTGGTGAGCAGTTCTTC
14	TRBV5-1	-	-	TRBJ2-3	CASSLLAQGDTQYF	TGCGCCAGCAGCCTGCTAGCTCAGGGAGATACGCAGTATTTT
15	TRBV6-1	-	-	TRBJ1-1	CASASGPGGLAEAFF	TGTGCCAGCGCGTCGGGTCCGGGGGGGCTGGCTGAAGCTTTCTTT
12	TRBV15	-	-	TRBJ1-1	CATSSGRGEAFF	TGTGCCACCAGCAGTGGACGGGGAGAAGCTTTCTTT
13	TRBV10-1	-	-	TRBJ2-7	CASSERGGGEQYF	TGCGCCAGCAGTGAGCGCGGAGGGGGCGAGCAGTACTTC
16	TRBV4-2	-	TRBD1	TRBJ1-6	CASSHDPTGANSPLHF	TGTGCCAGCAGCCACGACCCGACAGGGGCTAATTCACCCCTCCACTTT
13	TRBV30	large	-	TRBJ1-3	CAWSVTGGNTIYF	TGTGCCTGGAGTGTAACAGGGGGAAACACCATATATTTT
15	TRBV7-3	-	TRBD1	TRBJ1-6	CASSLNPGGLSPLHF	TGTGCCAGCAGCTTAAATCCAGGGGGCCTTTCACCCCTCCACTTT
14	TRBV29-1	few	-	TRBJ2-3	CSVESREVVNTQYF	TGCAGCGTTGAAAGTAGAGAGGTCGTAAATACGCAGTATTTT
11	TRBV29-1	-	-	TRBJ2-5	CSVGPQETQYF	TGCAGCGTCGGGCCCCAAGAGACCCAGTACTTC
17	TRBV18	-	-	TRBJ2-7	CASSTDILTGSSYEQYF	TGTGCCAGCTCAACCGACATCTTGACAGGTAGCTCCTACGAGCAGTACTTC
13	TRBV10-3	-	-	TRBJ1-1	CAISESAGTEAFF	TGTGCCATCAGTGAGTCCGCGGGAACTGAAGCTTTCTTT
17	TRBV6-1	-	-	TRBJ1-2	CASSEAQSAGRPYGYTF	TGTGCCAGCAGTGAAGCTCAGTCGGCAGGGAGGCCCTATGGCTACACCTTC
16	TRBV29-1	-	-	TRBJ2-1	CSVEDGGPGPNNEQFF	TGCAGCGTTGAAGATGGAGGCCCGGGGCCTAACAATGAGCAGTTCTTC
14	TRBV5-1	-	-	TRBJ2-3	CASSWGGSTDTQYF	TGCGCCAGCAGCTGGGGGGGCAGCACAGATACGCAGTATTTT
16	TRBV12-5	-	-	TRBJ1-1	CASGLLLPQGTLEAFF	TGTGCTAGTGGTTTGCTCCTCCCGCAGGGTACGCTAGAAGCTTTCTTT
16	TRBV4-1	-	-	TRBJ1-2	CASSQDEGEGSYGYTF	TGCGCCAGCAGCCAAGATGAAGGGGAGGGCAGCTATGGCTACACCTTC
14	TRBV10-3	-	-	TRBJ2-1	CAITGTPNLGVQFF	TGTGCCATCACCGGGACACCTAACTTGGGGGTGCAGTTCTTC
14	TRBV12-3/TRBV12-4	few	-	TRBJ1-1	CASSSAGVDTEAFF	TGTGCCAGCAGTTCCGCAGGGGTGGACACTGAAGCTTTCTTT
16	TRBV7-9	few	TRBD1	TRBJ1-1	CASSLGPGQRDTEAFF	TGTGCCAGCAGCTTAGGACCGGGACAGCGGGACACTGAAGCTTTCTTT
14	TRBV5-1	-	TRBD1	TRBJ1-1	CASSWTGEDTEAFF	TGCGCCAGCAGCTGGACAGGGGAGGACACTGAAGCTTTCTTT